The 14 T cell receptor beta chains presented below share a single source sample, sequenced in a study of blood T cells in healthy people across ages. Through a sample-barcoded 5' primer and a J-beta primer mix, a second PCR was run for roughly 6 to 12 cycles. One entry per CDR3 protein results from TCRdb running MiXCR on the 5' RACE reads. The repertoire holds 1.5 million to 2 million distinct CDR3 sequences, roughly 27% seen once, with less than 9.5% in the top ten. The specimen was blood. These receptors were taken from a woman aged 25 to 45 in good health.

The sample holds a few counts of this clonotype. V gene TRBV6-1 combines with J gene TRBJ2-1, with D tentatively TRBD1 (6 bases). CDR3 length equals 15 residues. Germline V gene data show CDR1 as MNHNS and CDR2 as SASEGT. V was clipped by 1 base and J by 8 bases, with 15 bases between them. The CDR3 nucleotides read TGTGCCAGCAGTGAAGGGCCGGGACATGCCGATGAGCAGTTCTTC. It encodes CASSEGPGHADEQFF.

In its sample, this clonotype was seen many times. The V call is TRBV12-3 or TRBV12-4, the J call TRBJ2-1, with D perhaps assigned TRBD1 or TRBD2 (5 bases each). V was shortened by 6 bases and J by 4 bases, with 16 bases between the two germline ends. The CDR3 loop spans 15 amino acids. CDR3 nucleotide sequence: TGTGCCAGCAGGGTACGGGACGACCCTTACAATGAGCAGTTCTTC. It yields the protein CASRVRDDPYNEQFF.

The V and J genes are TRBV28 and TRBJ1-2; D not certain. This CDR3 region has 15 residues. With 6 bases removed from V and 4 bases from J, the gap between germline ends came to 18 bases. The germline V gene encodes CDR1 MDHEN and CDR2 SYDVKM. This CDR3 reads CASSPSRAITYGYTF. In DNA form, the CDR3 reads TGTGCCAGCAGCCCCTCACGGGCGATCACCTATGGCTACACCTTC.

This clonotype appeared many times. V is TRBV7-2 and J is TRBJ1-6, with D possibly being TRBD1 (6 bases). The CDR3 extends over 15 amino acids. Germline V gene data show CDR1 as SGHTA and CDR2 as FQGNSA. Trimming shortened V by 5 bases and J by 14 bases, and 22 bases separated the two germline ends. In nucleotides, the CDR3 is TGTGCCAGCAGCGAGACCCTGACAGGTCCGAGGACCCTCCACTTT. Translation: CASSETLTGPRTLHF.

The rearrangement joins TRBV7-8 to TRBJ2-1, with TRBD2 identical over 7 bases. V trimming: 1 base; J trimming: 7 bases; junction bases outside the gene matches: 10. The CDR3 spans 16 residues. Germline V lookup: CDR1 SGHVS, CDR2 FQNEAQ. CDR3 bases: TGTGCCAGCAGCTTAGGGGTGGGAGGGCCATCTAATGAGCAGTTCTTC. Its translation: CASSLGVGGPSNEQFF. Full variable domain (outside the CDR3, taken from reference TRBV7-8 and TRBJ2-1): GAGVSQSPRYKVAKRGQDVALRCDPISGHVSLFWYQQALGQGPEFLTYFQNEAQLDKSGLPSDRFFAERPEGSVSTLKIQRTQQEDSAVYLCASSLGVGGPSNEQFFGPGTRLTVL.

The chain combines TRBV29-1 with TRBJ2-1; TRBD2 is a possible D gene (9 bases). The CDR3 has 14 amino acids. Germline lookup yields CDR1 SQVTM and CDR2 ANQGSEA. The V and J ends lost 8 bases and 8 bases respectively, with 22 bases between them. The chain's CDR3 is CSPQGAGGPYEQFF. The CDR3 DNA reads as TGCAGCCCTCAGGGGGCGGGGGGGCCTTATGAGCAGTTCTTC.

This clonotype showed up just a few times. The rearrangement links TRBV7-2 to TRBJ2-5; 10 positions agree with TRBD2. Germline assignment: CDR1 SGHTA and CDR2 FQGNSA. The CDR3 totals 16 residues. V was pared by 1 base and J by 9 bases, with 11 bases of the junction left unmatched. The CDR3 coding sequence is TGTGCCAGCAGCTTAGAAATTATTAGCGGGGGGCAAGCCCAGTACTTC. This sequence encodes CASSLEIISGGQAQYF. The whole variable domain, filled in from reference TRBV7-2 and TRBJ2-5, reads GAGVSQSPSNKVTEKGKDVELRCDPISGHTALYWYRQSLGQGLEFLIYFQGNSAPDKSGLPSDRFSAERTGGSVSTLTIQRTQQEDSAVYLCASSLEIISGGQAQYFGPGTRLLVL.

The chain couples TRBV20-1 to TRBJ2-7; D not certain. The CDR3 contains 14 residues. Germline lookup yields CDR1 DFQATT and CDR2 SNEGSKA (reference sequence). V lost 0 bases and J lost 0, with 9 bases in between. DNA of the CDR3: TGCAGTGCTAGAGATCGCTCCCTCTCCTACGAGCAGTACTTC. As protein: CSARDRSLSYEQYF.

This clonotype was seen many times. The chain uses TRBV2 and TRBJ2-4, with 9 positions matching TRBD1. The CDR3 has 15 amino acids. Germline lookup yields CDR1 SNHLY and CDR2 FYNNEI. The junction had 2 bases not matched to a gene; V was cut back by 4 bases and J by 1 base. The CDR3 bases are TGTGCCAGCAGTGGGACAGGGGAGGCCAAAAACATTCAGTACTTC. Its protein is CASSGTGEAKNIQYF.

This clonotype was observed a handful of times. The genes are TRBV27 and TRBJ2-1; D gene uncertain. This CDR3 is built from 16 residues. CDR1 and CDR2 (germline): MNHEY, SMNVEV (reference sequence). V was clipped by 6 bases and J by 0 bases, with 15 bases between them. CDR3 nucleotide sequence: TGTGCCAGCAGCCGAGTCATGGGAAGCTCCTACAATGAGCAGTTCTTC. It is translated as CASSRVMGSSYNEQFF.

The V and J genes are TRBV15 and TRBJ1-5; no firm D call. CDR3 size: 17 residues. With 0 bases removed from V and 0 bases from J, the gap between germline ends came to 12 bases. CDR1 is LNHNV, CDR2 YYDKDF, per germline (reference sequence). CDR3 protein: CATSRDRSDYSNQPQHF. The CDR3 DNA sequence: TGTGCCACCAGCAGAGATCGGTCAGATTATAGCAATCAGCCCCAGCATTTT. The full variable domain, rest sourced from reference TRBV15 and TRBJ1-5, is DAMVIQNPRYQVTQFGKPVTLSCSQTLNHNVMYWYQQKSSQAPKLLFHYYDKDFNNEADTPDNFQSRRPNTSFCFLDIRSPGLGDTAMYLCATSRDRSDYSNQPQHFGDGTRLSIL.

The genes are TRBV5-1 and TRBJ1-1; D possibly corresponds to TRBD1 (5 bases). Trimming pared 1 base from V and 5 bases from J, leaving 15 bases between. This CDR3 comprises 15 residues. Germline values: CDR1 SGHRS, CDR2 YFSETQ. This CDR3 reads CASSLFAGTGTEAFF. As DNA, the CDR3 is TGCGCCAGCAGCTTGTTTGCAGGGACGGGGACTGAAGCTTTCTTT.

This clonotype was seen only a few times. CDR3 loop: CASSLDLRGRENGYTF. CDR3 nucleotide sequence: TGCGCCAGCAGCTTGGACCTACGGGGCAGGGAAAACGGCTACACCTTC. The chain recombines TRBV5-1 with TRBJ1-2; maybe TRBD1 (5 bases). The V gene's germline CDR1 is SGHRS and CDR2 YFSETQ. Trimming shortened V by 0 bases and J by 8 bases, and 20 bases separated the two germline ends. CDR3 length: 16 residues.

This sequence joins TRBV7-9 and TRBJ1-1; the D is unclear. The CDR3 has 12 residues. V lost 4 bases and J lost 11, with 14 bases in between. Germline V CDR1 and CDR2: SEHNR, FQNEAQ (reference sequence). The CDR3 bases are TGTGCCAGCAGCTCTGGCGGGGAGAAGGCTTTCTTT. Protein sequence: CASSSGGEKAFF.